This TCR beta chain originates from a study of vaccination and CD4 T cells after COVID-19. The Oncomine TCR Beta short-read assay generated sequence data from the DNA of cultured CD4+ T cells. TCRdb reprocessed the PCR reads via MiXCR and lists one record per CDR3 protein. The sample has 15,000 to 20,000 distinct CDR3 sequences, under 50% seen once; the top ten hold just under 2.5%. Germline V lookup: CDR1 MRHNA, CDR2 SNTAGT. This CDR3 is built from 14 residues. The V gene lost 5 bases and the J gene lost 1 base, with 11 bases spanning the gap. The treatment was: approximately 9-day PBMC culture with coronavirus spike peptide pools or control peptides (ViraFEST assay). To note about this clonotype: As yet, its antigen is unknown.

The specimen comprised CD4+ T cells from blood, cultured in vitro, sampled after SARS-CoV-2 vaccination. This receptor was identified in a human donor who had recovered from COVID-19. V and J are TRBV6-4 and TRBJ1-1; D might be TRBD1 (6 bases). This CDR3 reads CASSSGGANTEAFF. In nucleotides, the CDR3 is TGTGCCAGCAGTAGTGGGGGCGCGAACACTGAAGCTTTCTTT.